These 3 T cell receptor beta chains were all obtained from the same sample, sequenced in a study of T-cell reconstitution after alpha-beta-depleted transplantation in children. A library of TCRbeta sequences, prepared with unique molecular identifiers, was generated. A single record per CDR3 protein comes from TCRdb applying MiXCR to the PCR reads. The sample carries 250,000 to 400,000 distinct CDR3 sequences, approximately 23% recorded once. Material: PBMCs, mostly from graft donor cells, obtained 180 days after TCRalphabeta/CD19-depleted stem cell transplant. These receptors came from a male patient between 5 and 17 years old who had a stem cell transplant for acute lymphoblastic leukemia, so the T cells may come from the graft donor.

V usage is TRBV20-1 and J usage is TRBJ2-1, with D possibly being TRBD2 (7 bases). The germline V gene has CDR1 DFQATT and CDR2 SNEGSKA (reference sequence). The CDR3 loop spans 12 amino acids. Trimming stripped 1 base from V and 14 bases from J, with 15 bases between. The CDR3: CSARVRGRGKFF. CDR3 in DNA: TGCAGTGCTAGAGTTCGGGGGAGGGGGAAGTTCTTC.

This clonotype has only a few counts. The chain joins TRBV12-3 or TRBV12-4 to TRBJ2-6; D is unresolved. V lost 8 bases to trimming and J lost 0 bases, with 26 bases between them. This CDR3 region has 20 residues. The CDR3 bases are TGTGCCAGCGTATTGGGAATGAATAGGCGAGATCGCTCTGGGGCCAACGTCCTGACTTTC. Protein: CASVLGMNRRDRSGANVLTF.

There are a few counts of this clonotype. J is TRBJ1-1 and V is TRBV7-6; 8 bases agree with TRBD1. The CDR3 is 16 amino acids. Germline CDR1 SGHVS, CDR2 FNYEAQ. Germline trimming cut 3 bases from V and 2 bases from J; bases unmatched to any gene: 8. This CDR3 reads CASSFPRTGFNTEAFF. The CDR3 DNA follows: TGTGCCAGCAGCTTCCCGAGGACAGGGTTTAACACTGAAGCTTTCTTT.